The source of this TCR beta chain is a study of T cells in Graves' hyperthyroidism and ophthalmopathy. The table lists this clonotype with many counts. Amplification of TCR beta CDR3 regions used RNA as the template. First-round RT-PCR targeting the TCR CDR3 was performed with the HTBI primer set. TCRdb reanalysed the multiplex PCR reads using MiXCR and keeps one entry per CDR3 protein. The table records roughly 380,000 distinct CDR3 sequences, around an eighth of them present only once. The CDR3 covers 14 residues. V dropped 6 bases and J dropped 0 bases, with 9 bases sitting between them. The chain has TRBV12-3 or TRBV12-4 and TRBJ1-5, with TRBD1 as a possible D gene (6 bases). Sequencing used blood. This receptor was identified in a man younger than 45 with Graves' hyperthyroidism that later progressed to Graves' ophthalmopathy. The CDR3 protein is CASSRGPSNQPQHF. Here the CDR3 DNA reads TGTGCCAGCAGCCGGGGGCCTAGCAATCAGCCCCAGCATTTT.